This TCR beta chain comes out of a study of shared clonotypes between healthy human individuals. The study, taken as a whole, reports: The low donor count limited represented genetic and exposure-history diversity.

As regards this clone: Its antigen remains unidentified.

An even split of each subset's genomic DNA across several immunoSEQ plates was performed. Study processing details: Filtering differed, since immunoSEQ gave only junction sequences and no quality scores. Assay used: immunoSEQ multiplex PCR; TCRdb lists only in-frame clones, some missing. D and trimming come from the DNA, and the V and J calls and clone size come from that table. Here the sample spans 500,000 to 700,000 clones, about 95% being singletons. This CDR3 is 17 amino acids long. Trimming removed 3 bases at V and 1 base at J, with 16 bases between. Germline V gene data show CDR1 as LNHDA and CDR2 as SQIVND (reference sequence). Naive-designated CD8 cells lacked CD45RO, were positively enriched for CCR7, and omitted terminally differentiated effector memory CD45RA+ cells. Healthy HIV-negative adults without recent acute infections or vaccinations served as donors.

This sequence joins TRBV19 and TRBJ2-1; tentatively, D is TRBD2 (6 bases). The source of this sequence is a woman under 40 in good health. The sequenced sample consisted of naive CD8+ T cells sorted from blood. CDR3 nucleotides: TGTGCCAGTAGTATCCCTATGTGGGAGGAATCCTACAATGAGCAGTTCTTC. Residues: CASSIPMWEESYNEQFF.